This T cell receptor (beta chain) was observed in a study of CD8 T cells in ankylosing spondylitis (dated by TCRdb to about 2017). In terms of the full investigation: T cell receptor beta repertoires were profiled in healthy donors and ankylosing spondylitis patients so that disease-linked TCR variants could be found. The full study cohort comprised 20 to 30 ankylosing spondylitis patients and about 110 healthy donors. Peripheral blood was sampled, and synovial fluid was additionally collected from ankylosing spondylitis patients. What the study reported, not specific to this receptor: In peripheral blood, the disease-linked clones were found at relatively low frequencies and had a CD8+ phenotype. Some TCR beta motif variants had previously been reported in synovial fluid and blood of reactive arthritis patients, which suggested common disease-initiation mechanisms. A TCR beta motif made up of eight or nine highly homologous amino acid variants appeared to be characteristic of blood from ankylosing spondylitis patients. The disease-linked clones were reported as significantly enriched in matched synovial fluid samples from ankylosing spondylitis patients.

As to this clonotype: Its antigen target is currently unknown. No qualities accompany the bases; no much larger clone lies one base away.

Sequenced using an Illumina HiSeq 2500. TCR beta libraries were prepared by quantitative 5'-RACE with molecular barcodes. On the study's bioinformatics: A new computational method based on a probabilistic model of VDJ rearrangement was used to identify disease-linked TCR variants. TCRdb reanalyzed the raw reads on its own, using fastp at Q25 for trimming and MiXCR for clone calling, and kept in-frame beta chains. Entries are consolidated by CDR3 protein sequence, retaining the most common genes and DNA. The V and J calls and clone size come from TCRdb's table, not from the authors' own analysis. The table for this sample lists hundreds of thousands of distinct CDR3 sequences; less than 25% of them were counted only once. About 4% of the sample is in the top ten clones. This sequence originates from a female donor with ankylosing spondylitis or in good health (not recorded which). Sequenced sample: blood, either unsorted or a sorted T cell fraction (not recorded which).

For the CDR3, the sequence is CASSLLMEGPSTDTQYF. In nucleotides, the sequence is TGTGCCAGCAGCTTATTGATGGAGGGCCCGAGCACAGATACGCAGTATTTT. This sequence uses TRBV7-2 and TRBJ2-3, with a tentative D gene TRBD2 over 6 matching bases. The germline V gene gives CDR1 as SGHTA and CDR2 as FQGNSA. From cysteine to phenylalanine, the CDR3 is 17 amino acids long. The sequence is cut down to CDR3 DNA, 51 bases in frame from base 1. V is pared back by 2 bases and J by 0 bases, with 15 bases lying between the germline termini.